The 28 T cell receptor beta chains presented below share a single source sample, sequenced in a study of neoadjuvant nivolumab and ipilimumab in lung cancer. Clones were read by immunoSEQ multiplex PCR, and TCRdb kept only the in-frame ones, dropping some. Here the sample spans about 33,000 clones, under 95% being singletons. The starting material was peripheral blood, obtained after neoadjuvant nivolumab, alone or with ipilimumab, at or shortly before surgery. Source of these receptors: an adult with non-small cell lung cancer.

This chain uses TRBV2 with TRBJ1-2, with unresolved D. The ends were cut back, 1 base at V and 5 bases at J, with 11 bases in the middle. Germline assignment: CDR1 SNHLY and CDR2 FYNNEI. The CDR3 runs to 14 residues. The CDR3 DNA reads TGTGCCAGCAGTGAAGAGGCAGCGCTTTATGGCTACACCTTC. Its translation: CASSEEAALYGYTF.

The rearrangement uses TRBV19 and TRBJ2-7, with 12 nucleotides matching TRBD1. CDR1 and CDR2 (germline): LNHDA, SQIVND (reference sequence). Trimming took 7 bases from V and 6 from J; bases not matched to a gene: 10. The CDR3 loop spans 15 amino acids. The CDR3 region is CASTPNGTGGAEQYF. DNA of the CDR3: TGTGCCAGTACCCCAAACGGGACAGGGGGCGCCGAGCAGTACTTC.

The CDR3 here is CASSLALAGGAGELFF. The CDR3 bases are TGTGCCAGCAGCTTAGCCCTAGCGGGAGGGGCCGGGGAGCTGTTTTTT. The chain uses TRBV11-3 and TRBJ2-2; TRBD2 matches at 12 bases. This CDR3 spans 16 amino acids. The germline gives CDR1 SGHNT, CDR2 YENEEA. The junction had 3 bases not matched to a gene; V was cut back by 1 base and J by 6 bases.

V usage is TRBV10-2 and J usage is TRBJ1-5; D is perhaps TRBD1 (5 bases). Germline loops: CDR1 WSHSY, CDR2 SAAADI. V was cut by 4 bases and J by 4 bases, with 17 bases left in between. The CDR3 loop spans 16 amino acids. CDR3 DNA: TGCGCCAGCAGTGGGTCCGGGACGTCAGTAAATCAGCCCCAGCATTTT. It encodes CASSGSGTSVNQPQHF.

This sequence joins TRBV18 and TRBJ2-3, with a weak D call TRBD2 (6 bases). Trimming stripped 3 bases from V and 0 bases from J, with 13 bases between. This CDR3 contains 16 residues. Germline assignment: CDR1 KGHSH and CDR2 LQKENI. CDR3: CASSPEAGSSTDTQYF. CDR3 nucleotides: TGTGCCAGCTCACCCGAAGCGGGCTCTAGCACAGATACGCAGTATTTT.

The rearrangement uses TRBV11-2 and TRBJ1-2, with a tentative D call TRBD1 (6 bases). The CDR3 spans 18 residues. Germline V gene data show CDR1 as SGHAT and CDR2 as FQNNGV. Trimming stripped 5 bases from V and 1 base from J, with 23 bases between. This CDR3 reads CASSIIRSRGLHNYGYTF. The DNA of the CDR3 is TGTGCCAGCAGCATAATCAGGAGCAGGGGTTTACATAACTATGGCTACACCTTC.

The J gene is TRBJ2-5, the V gene TRBV7-2; TRBD1 aligns across 8 bases. Germline CDR1 and CDR2: SGHTA and FQGNSA. This CDR3 contains 15 residues. The ends lost 7 bases at V and 5 bases at J; junction bases unmatched: 12. CDR3 protein: CASTSRAGGWETQYF. Written as DNA, the CDR3 is TGTGCCAGCACCTCCCGGGCAGGGGGCTGGGAGACCCAGTACTTC. Full variable domain (outside the CDR3, taken from reference TRBV7-2 and TRBJ2-5): GAGVSQSPSNKVTEKGKDVELRCDPISGHTALYWYRQSLGQGLEFLIYFQGNSAPDKSGLPSDRFSAERTGGSVSTLTIQRTQQEDSAVYLCASTSRAGGWETQYFGPGTRLLVL.

The chain recombines TRBV5-8 with TRBJ1-2; D call uncertain. Germline V gene lookup returns CDR1 SGHTS and CDR2 YDEGEE. The ends were cut back, 4 bases at V and 6 bases at J, with 13 bases in the middle. The CDR3 contains 13 residues. The CDR3 region is CASSHLEENGYTF. The CDR3 nucleotides read TGTGCCAGCAGCCATCTAGAGGAGAATGGCTACACCTTC.

J is TRBJ2-3 and V is TRBV5-1; 11 nucleotides align to TRBD2. CDR1 SGHRS and CDR2 YFSETQ come from the germline V gene. V was clipped by 0 bases and J by 5 bases; unmatched bases: 2. The CDR3 contains 15 residues. The CDR3 spells CASSLEGLAVDTQYF. CDR3 nucleotides: TGCGCCAGCAGCTTGGAGGGACTAGCGGTAGATACGCAGTATTTT. The whole variable domain, filled in from reference TRBV5-1 and TRBJ2-3, reads KAGVTQTPRYLIKTRGQQVTLSCSPISGHRSVSWYQQTPGQGLQFLFEYFSETQRNKGNFPGRFSGRQFSNSRSEMNVSTLELGDSALYLCASSLEGLAVDTQYFGPGTRLTVL.

V and J are TRBV6-5 and TRBJ1-1; D gene ambiguous. CDR3 length: 15 amino acids. CDR1 is MNHEY and CDR2 is SVGAGI in the germline V gene. V lost 6 bases and J lost 1, with 15 bases in between. The CDR3 protein is CASSPGFTSNTEAFF. The CDR3 DNA reads as TGTGCCAGCAGCCCGGGATTCACTTCGAACACTGAAGCTTTCTTT.

This chain uses TRBV11-2 with TRBJ1-5; 8 bases align to TRBD1. The CDR3 contains 15 residues. The V and J ends lost 3 bases and 2 bases, in that order; junction bases with no gene match: 3. Looked up from germline, CDR1 is SGHAT and CDR2 is FQNNGV. CDR3 in DNA: TGTGCCAGCAGCTTCAGGGGGCAGGGCAATCAGCCCCAGCATTTT. Residues: CASSFRGQGNQPQHF.

A single count supports this clone. J is TRBJ2-7 and V is TRBV11-1; D could derive from TRBD1 or TRBD2 (6 bases each). Germline-derived CDR1 and CDR2 are SGHAT and FQDESV (reference sequence). V was clipped by 4 bases and J by 7 bases, with 14 bases between them. The CDR3 totals 13 residues. The DNA for the CDR3 is TGTGCCAGCAGCTCCCACGAGGGGGGAGAGCAGTACTTC. Its protein product is CASSSHEGGEQYF. The entire variable domain, with the rest obtained from reference TRBV11-1 and TRBJ2-7, is as follows: EAEVAQSPRYKITEKSQAVAFWCDPISGHATLYWYRQILGQGPELLVQFQDESVVDDSQLPKDRFSAERLKGVDSTLKIQPAELGDSAMYLCASSSHEGGEQYFGPGTRLTVT.

This clone is deemed medium-sized. The gene calls are TRBV6-4 and TRBJ1-2; no clear D. The CDR3 is made up of 13 amino acids. In germline, CDR1 is MRHNA, CDR2 SNTAGT. Trimming stripped 0 bases from V and 8 bases from J, with 10 bases between. This chain's CDR3 is CASSDSEATGYTF. DNA for the CDR3: TGTGCCAGCAGTGACTCGGAGGCCACCGGCTACACCTTC.

The chain uses TRBV27 and TRBJ2-3, with D perhaps TRBD2 (5 bases). The CDR3 has 18 amino acids. The germline V gene encodes CDR1 MNHEY and CDR2 SMNVEV (reference sequence). Trimming pared 1 base from V and 2 bases from J, leaving 19 bases between. This CDR3 is CASSLFRQNVGDTDTQYF. The CDR3 region has the DNA TGTGCCAGCAGTTTATTTCGGCAGAACGTGGGAGACACAGATACGCAGTATTTT.

Comment on this clone: Other DNA sequences in the sample encode the same CDR3. This chain links TRBV5-4 with TRBJ2-3; no clear D gene. Trimming took 0 bases from V and 1 from J, leaving 3 bases between them. Germline assignment: CDR1 SGHNT and CDR2 YYREEE (reference sequence). The CDR3 runs 13 residues. The CDR3 region is CASSLGGTDTQYF. The CDR3 DNA follows: TGTGCCAGCAGCTTGGGGGGCACAGATACGCAGTATTTT. The full variable domain, completed using reference TRBV5-4 and TRBJ2-3, is ETGVTQSPTHLIKTRGQQVTLRCSSQSGHNTVSWYQQALGQGPQFIFQYYREEENGRGNFPPRFSGLQFPNYSSELNVNALELDDSALYLCASSLGGTDTQYFGPGTRLTVL.

This chain uses TRBV6-5 with TRBJ2-2; a possible D gene is TRBD1 (5 bases). V gave up 4 bases and J gave up 5 bases, with 8 bases separating them. CDR3 length equals 13 residues. The germline V gene has CDR1 MNHEY and CDR2 SVGAGI. The CDR3 loop reads CASSLRGTGELFF. CDR3 DNA sequence: TGTGCCAGCAGTTTAAGGGGAACCGGGGAGCTGTTTTTT.

V and J are TRBV29-1 and TRBJ2-3; maybe TRBD1 (6 bases). The germline V and J ends were trimmed by 2 bases and 2 bases, with 8 bases remaining between them. CDR1 is SQVTM, CDR2 ANQGSEA, per germline. The CDR3 is made up of 13 amino acids. The CDR3 loop is CSVEQGNTDTQYF. For the CDR3, the DNA is TGCAGCGTTGAACAGGGGAACACAGATACGCAGTATTTT.

The rearrangement links TRBV4-1 to TRBJ1-4, with D hard to call. The CDR3 runs to 15 residues. The germline V and J ends were trimmed by 2 bases and 0 bases, with 7 bases remaining between them. Germline V gene sequence: CDR1 MGHRA, CDR2 YSYEKL. CDR3 in DNA: TGCGCCAGCAGCCAATACGGTACAACTAATGAAAAACTGTTTTTT. As protein: CASSQYGTTNEKLFF.

The V and J genes are TRBV6-5 and TRBJ1-4; D uncertain. The CDR3 is 11 residues long. Germline assignment: CDR1 MNHEY and CDR2 SVGAGI. V was cut by 8 bases and J by 12 bases, with 13 bases left in between. This chain's CDR3 is CASGDRRELFF. DNA for the CDR3: TGTGCCAGCGGGGATAGGCGGGAACTGTTTTTT.

V is TRBV29-1 and J is TRBJ1-1; 7 nucleotides match TRBD1. The CDR3 is 12 amino acids. Germline V CDR1 and CDR2: SQVTM, ANQGSEA. With V trimmed by 6 bases and J by 10 bases, 11 bases remained unmatched. The CDR3 bases are TGCAGCGTCCTCCGGGACAGTCGGTTAGCTTTCTTT. Amino acid sequence: CSVLRDSRLAFF.

The rearrangement uses TRBV7-8 and TRBJ2-7, with 9 bases identical to TRBD1. Germline CDR1 SGHVS, CDR2 FQNEAQ. The CDR3 contains 15 residues. The V segment lost 3 bases and the J segment 4 bases; nucleotides outside the gene matches: 7. The CDR3 is CASSFTGTGPYEQYF. The DNA for the CDR3 is TGTGCCAGCAGCTTTACCGGGACAGGGCCGTACGAGCAGTACTTC.

V is TRBV6-5 and J is TRBJ1-5; D perhaps matches TRBD1 (5 bases). This CDR3 is built from 14 residues. The V end lost 6 bases, the J end lost 7 bases, and 16 bases lay between the germline ends. From germline, CDR1 is MNHEY and CDR2 SVGAGI. This chain's CDR3 is CASRPWGEGQPQHF. The CDR3 region has the DNA TGTGCCAGCAGGCCTTGGGGCGAAGGCCAGCCCCAGCATTTT.

The chain has TRBV29-1 and TRBJ2-7; TRBD1 might be the D (5 bases). The germline V gene encodes CDR1 SQVTM and CDR2 ANQGSEA. The CDR3 has 18 residues. CDR3 sequence reads: CSASGRSIGRANSYEQYF. The DNA for the CDR3 is TGCAGTGCCTCAGGGCGTAGTATCGGCAGGGCGAATTCCTACGAGCAGTACTTC.

V gene TRBV6-5 combines with J gene TRBJ1-3; D is uncertain. Germline assignment: CDR1 MNHEY and CDR2 SVGAGI. The CDR3 contains 11 residues. Between the trimmed V and J ends, which lost 10 bases and 0 bases, there was a span of 4 bases. The chain's CDR3 is CAIYSGNTIYF. DNA for the CDR3: TGTGCCATATACTCTGGAAACACCATATATTTT.

The J gene is TRBJ2-1, the V gene TRBV5-1; D call uncertain. The CDR3 has 14 amino acids. CDR1 is SGHRS and CDR2 is YFSETQ in the germline V gene. V lost 0 bases, J lost 8 bases, and 12 bases lay in between. CDR3 residues: CASSLVNRADEQFF. CDR3 sequence (DNA): TGCGCCAGCAGCTTGGTTAACCGTGCGGATGAGCAGTTCTTC.

V usage is TRBV19 and J usage is TRBJ2-1, with TRBD2 identical over 8 bases. CDR3 size: 15 residues. Germline V CDR1 and CDR2: LNHDA, SQIVND (reference sequence). The ends lost 5 bases at V and 2 bases at J; junction bases unmatched: 5. The CDR3 is CASSPTSGAYNEQFF. The CDR3 DNA reads TGTGCCAGTAGTCCCACTAGCGGCGCCTACAATGAGCAGTTCTTC.

This chain connects TRBV6-6 to TRBJ2-7; D may be TRBD1 or TRBD2 (5 bases each). V shed 1 base and J shed 0 bases, with 10 bases lying between them. The CDR3 contains 15 residues. Germline CDR1 reads MNHNY; CDR2 reads SVGAGI (reference sequence). The CDR3 region has the DNA TGTGCCAGCAGTTACTTGGGGACCTCCTCCTACGAGCAGTACTTC. It encodes CASSYLGTSSYEQYF.

The CDR3 region is CASSPSRSGEQYF. The CDR3 DNA is TGTGCCAGCTCACCCTCGCGATCCGGCGAGCAGTACTTC. J is TRBJ2-7 and V is TRBV18; D not certain. Germline lookup yields CDR1 KGHSH and CDR2 LQKENI. This CDR3 contains 13 residues. The V end lost 3 bases, the J end lost 6 bases, and 12 bases lay between the germline ends.